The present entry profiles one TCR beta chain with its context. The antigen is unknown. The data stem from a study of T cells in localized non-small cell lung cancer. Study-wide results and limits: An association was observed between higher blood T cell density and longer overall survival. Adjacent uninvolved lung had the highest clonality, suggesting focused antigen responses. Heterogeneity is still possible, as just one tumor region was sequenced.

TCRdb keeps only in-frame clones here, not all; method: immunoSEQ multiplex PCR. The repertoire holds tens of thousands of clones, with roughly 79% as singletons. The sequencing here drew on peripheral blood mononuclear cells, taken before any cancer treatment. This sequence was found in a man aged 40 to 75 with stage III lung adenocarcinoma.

CDR3 coding DNA: TGTGCCAGCAGCTCGGTGGGGGCTCATGAAAAACTGTTTTTT. This encodes CASSSVGAHEKLFF. This chain uses TRBV7-9 with TRBJ1-4; tentative D call: TRBD1 (6 bases). V was shortened by 4 bases and J by 6 bases, with 12 bases between the two germline ends. Germline assignment: CDR1 SEHNR and CDR2 FQNEAQ (reference sequence). This CDR3 is built from 14 residues.